This T cell receptor beta chain is from a study of human T cells and chemical hapten exposure. This CDR3 contains 15 residues. Trimming pared 1 base from V and 0 bases from J, leaving 9 bases between. Germline CDR1 and CDR2: MNHNS and SASEGT. This clonotype was counted only a few times. Within the library, unique molecular identifiers were attached to each individual cDNA molecule. TCRdb reprocessed the RACE reads with MiXCR, giving one entry per CDR3 protein. The sample contains around 130,000 distinct CDR3 sequences, 8.5% to 9.5% of which appear only once. Described time point: healthy volunteer bleed at 2 weeks. Total RNA extraction was carried out from unfractionated whole blood.

The TCR comes from a male donor in good health. Some clones in this sample may be carry-over from other donors' samples. Sequencing used whole blood. V usage is TRBV6-1 and J usage is TRBJ2-5; TRBD1 is a possible D gene (6 bases). The CDR3 bases are TGTGCCAGCAGTGAAGGACAGGCGCACCAAGAGACCCAGTACTTC. Translation gives CASSEGQAHQETQYF.